The clone carrying this T cell receptor (beta chain) was detected a few times. Its antigen remains unknown. The source of the sample is a study of blood T cells in healthy people across ages. Whole-study results and caveats: Significant beta diversity loss was already apparent by age about 42, declining roughly linearly. PBMCs were not sorted, which prevented a conclusive comparison of naive versus antigen-experienced cells.

Using a J-beta primer mix together with a sample-barcoded 5' primer, a second PCR was run for roughly 6 to 11 cycles. A template-switch adaptor with 12 random nucleotides tagged each cDNA molecule. TCRdb analysed the 5' RACE reads with MiXCR anew, one entry per CDR3 protein. The sample yields 550,000 to 750,000 distinct CDR3 sequences, 20% to 25% seen once. The sample comprised blood. This clonotype was obtained from a man between 65 and 79 years old in good health.

The CDR3 DNA sequence: TGTGCCAGCACATGGACAGACCGTAATGAAAAACTGTTTTTT. It yields the protein CASTWTDRNEKLFF. This sequence joins TRBV6-1 and TRBJ1-4; tentatively, D is TRBD1 (6 bases). The V and J ends lost 7 bases and 4 bases respectively, with 13 bases between them. Germline CDR1 reads MNHNS; CDR2 reads SASEGT. The CDR3 is 14 amino acids.